This T cell receptor beta chain was retrieved from a study of cytomegalovirus exposure and HLA in healthy donors. Use of 60 Vbeta and 13 Jbeta primers characterized the PCR. The protocol was immunoSEQ multiplex PCR, while the TCRdb copy is restricted to in-frame clones and leaves out a portion. The data show some 130,000 clones, approximately 60% seen once. The germline V gene has CDR1 SGHDT and CDR2 YYEEEE. The CDR3 length is 15 residues. Trimming took 3 bases from V and 5 from J; bases not matched to a gene: 9. V usage is TRBV5-6 and J usage is TRBJ2-7; the match to TRBD1 covers 9 bases. The sample taken for sequencing was PBMCs. The clonotype was recovered from a human donor in good health. The DNA for the CDR3 is TGTGCCAGCAGCTGGGGGGGACAGGGAGGACACGAGCAGTACTTC. Amino acid sequence: CASSWGGQGGHEQYF.